The 11 T cell receptor beta chains given below trace back to one sample, sequenced in a study of PD-1 blockade in mismatch repair-deficient tumors. The method was immunoSEQ multiplex PCR; TCRdb's version includes in-frame clones alone and lacks a portion of them. The sample contains 65,000 to 80,000 clones, approximately 80% of which appear only once. Sequencing was performed on peripheral blood, taken 2 weeks after starting pembrolizumab. The receptor source for this set is an adult with mismatch repair-deficient cancer.

V usage is TRBV6-4 and J usage is TRBJ2-1; D possibly corresponds to TRBD2 (6 bases). Trimming took off 3 bases at V and 5 bases at J, with 14 bases between the two ends. Germline CDR1 MRHNA, CDR2 SNTAGT. The CDR3 totals 15 residues. The CDR3 loop is CASSDGSGAHNEQFF. The CDR3 nucleotides read TGTGCCAGCAGTGATGGTAGCGGAGCCCACAATGAGCAGTTCTTC.

There are a few counts of this clone. Other DNA sequences in this specimen translate into the identical CDR3. The J gene is TRBJ2-7, the V gene TRBV5-4; D uncertain. Germline assignment: CDR1 SGHNT and CDR2 YYREEE (reference sequence). Trimming cost V 1 base and J 2 bases, with 10 bases left between them. The CDR3 is made up of 14 amino acids. The CDR3 loop reads CASSLTTDPYEQYF. CDR3 bases: TGTGCCAGCAGCTTGACCACTGATCCCTACGAGCAGTACTTC.

The chain is built from TRBV4-1 and TRBJ2-1; 10 bases are a match to TRBD2. V dropped 2 bases and J dropped 0; count of bases not matched to a gene: 10. The CDR3 sequence is 19 residues long. Germline values: CDR1 MGHRA, CDR2 YSYEKL. The CDR3 sequence is CASSQYVTSGILSYNEQFF. CDR3 DNA: TGCGCCAGCAGCCAATACGTAACTAGCGGGATCCTCTCCTACAATGAGCAGTTCTTC.

The chain combines TRBV19 with TRBJ1-2, with D possibly matching TRBD1 (5 bases). Germline V lookup: CDR1 LNHDA, CDR2 SQIVND (reference sequence). CDR3 size: 13 residues. The V and J ends lost 6 bases and 7 bases respectively, with 15 bases between them. The CDR3 reads CASRTGRGGGYTF. In DNA, the CDR3 is TGTGCCAGTAGAACAGGACGGGGGGGTGGCTACACCTTC.

The J gene is TRBJ2-7, the V gene TRBV13; unclear D gene. Trimming cost V 2 bases and J 0 bases, with 8 bases left between them. Germline V gene sequence: CDR1 PRHDT, CDR2 FYEKMQ (reference sequence). CDR3 length: 14 amino acids. The CDR3 coding sequence is TGTGCCAGCAGCTTATCCCGTGCCTCCTACGAGCAGTACTTC. Translated, it gives CASSLSRASYEQYF.

This sequence joins TRBV5-1 and TRBJ1-1, with D possibly being TRBD1 (5 bases). The CDR3 length is 15 residues. Germline lookup yields CDR1 SGHRS and CDR2 YFSETQ. V shed 4 bases and J shed 1 base, with 14 bases lying between them. Here the CDR3 DNA reads TGCGCCAGCAGCCCCCGGACGGGGGAGAACACTGAAGCTTTCTTT. It yields the protein CASSPRTGENTEAFF.

CDR3 in DNA: TGTGCCAGCAGCTGGTCCAGCGGGAGGGCGGAGGAGCAAGAGACCCAGTACTTC. Protein: CASSWSSGRAEEQETQYF. The chain couples TRBV7-2 to TRBJ2-5; 10 bases fit TRBD2. This CDR3 region has 18 residues. The V gene end was trimmed by 4 bases and the J gene end by 2 bases; junction bases not matched to a gene: 13. Germline V gene data show CDR1 as SGHTA and CDR2 as FQGNSA.

The chain joins TRBV7-9 to TRBJ2-7; 10 nucleotides match TRBD1. With 1 base clipped from V and 5 bases from J, the junction kept 5 bases outside the gene matches. This CDR3 is 15 amino acids long. Germline lookup yields CDR1 SEHNR and CDR2 FQNEAQ (reference sequence). For the CDR3, the DNA is TGTGCCAGCAGCTTAGTTGGGACAGGGGTCCACGAGCAGTACTTC. It codes for CASSLVGTGVHEQYF.

The V and J genes are TRBV30 and TRBJ1-5; no definite D call. The CDR3 sequence is 13 residues long. V was clipped by 1 base and J by 7 bases, with 11 bases between them. The germline V gene has CDR1 GTSNPN and CDR2 SVGIG (reference sequence). The CDR3 bases are TGTGCCTGGAGTGGGGGTCCTGACCAGCCCCAGCATTTT. Protein: CAWSGGPDQPQHF.

The chain couples TRBV5-4 to TRBJ2-1; D is unclear. CDR1 SGHNT and CDR2 YYREEE come from the germline V gene (reference sequence). Trimming took off 0 bases at V and 2 bases at J, with 12 bases between the two ends. This CDR3 region has 16 residues. CDR3 bases: TGTGCCAGCAGCTTGGATATTAGTAACCCCTACAATGAGCAGTTCTTC. Translation: CASSLDISNPYNEQFF. Based on the CDR3 plus reference TRBV5-4 and TRBJ2-1, the full variable domain is ETGVTQSPTHLIKTRGQQVTLRCSSQSGHNTVSWYQQALGQGPQFIFQYYREEENGRGNFPPRFSGLQFPNYSSELNVNALELDDSALYLCASSLDISNPYNEQFFGPGTRLTVL.

The V and J genes are TRBV23-1 and TRBJ1-2; 8 bases are shared with TRBD1. TRBV23-1 is treated as an ORF (open reading frame) with a function not yet certain. J lost 5 bases, V lost 6 bases, and 8 bases had no gene match. The CDR3 contains 14 residues. The CDR3 spells CASSRRGLRYGYTF. CDR3 nucleotide sequence: TGCGCCAGCAGCCGCAGGGGGCTGAGATATGGCTACACCTTC.